A single sample gave rise to the 26 T cell receptor beta chains below, sequenced in a study of T cell responses to AZD1222 COVID-19 vaccine. The protocol was immunoSEQ multiplex PCR, while the TCRdb copy is restricted to in-frame clones and leaves out a portion. Among fewer than 100,000 clones, just over 90% were seen once, and the ten largest hold over 9.5%. The sample in question was peripheral blood, obtained on day 0 of AZD1222 vaccination. Receptors were obtained from an adult in good health.

J is TRBJ2-1 and V is TRBV4-3; a weak D match, TRBD2 (6 bases). V was pared by 0 bases and J by 6 bases, with 21 bases between. This CDR3 region has 18 residues. Per the germline V gene, CDR1 is LGHNA and CDR2 is YSLEER. In DNA form, the CDR3 reads TGCGCCAGCAGCCAAGAACCGGCTCGTGGGCGGCGGGGCAATGAGCAGTTCTTC. This codes for CASSQEPARGRRGNEQFF.

This clone was detected once. The J gene is TRBJ1-4, the V gene TRBV7-9, with 8 positions matching TRBD1. The V gene's germline CDR1 is SEHNR and CDR2 FQNEAQ (reference sequence). The CDR3 sequence is 14 residues long. The ends lost 2 bases at V and 8 bases at J; junction bases unmatched: 4. The CDR3 bases are TGTGCCAGCAGCTTACAGGGGGCAGGGGAAAAACTGTTTTTT. Translated, it gives CASSLQGAGEKLFF.

V gene TRBV12-3 or TRBV12-4 combines with J gene TRBJ2-2; D may match TRBD1 or TRBD2 (5 bases each). V was pared by 6 bases and J by 3 bases, with 8 bases between. The CDR3 loop spans 13 amino acids. The CDR3 spells CASRGTHTGELFF. CDR3 DNA: TGTGCCAGCAGGGGGACGCACACCGGGGAGCTGTTTTTT.

This clone has more than one count but fewer than ten. This chain joins TRBV7-9 and TRBJ1-1; the D is unclear. CDR1 is SEHNR, CDR2 FQNEAQ, per germline (reference sequence). V lost 5 bases and J lost 0, with 4 bases in between. The CDR3 consists of 12 residues. CDR3 protein: CASSIMNTEAFF. DNA for the CDR3: TGTGCCAGCAGCATTATGAACACTGAAGCTTTCTTT.

This clone was found a few times. This CDR3 is CASSYRDRSYEQYF. CDR3 nucleotide sequence: TGCGCCAGCAGCTACCGGGACAGAAGTTACGAGCAGTACTTC. The genes are TRBV5-1 and TRBJ2-7; 7 bases match TRBD1. V lost 3 bases and J lost 4; bases outside the gene matches: 7. Germline lookup yields CDR1 SGHRS and CDR2 YFSETQ. The CDR3 covers 14 residues.

The rearrangement joins TRBV6-1 to TRBJ1-3; D may be TRBD1 (6 bases). Trimming stripped 4 bases from V and 4 bases from J, with 17 bases between. The CDR3 totals 16 residues. Germline V gene lookup returns CDR1 MNHNS and CDR2 SASEGT. CDR3 sequence (DNA): TGTGCCAGCAGTGGGGGGTTACAGGGTTACGGAAACACCATATATTTT. Its translation: CASSGGLQGYGNTIYF.

The chain recombines TRBV18 with TRBJ2-3; D unclear. CDR1 KGHSH and CDR2 LQKENI come from the germline V gene. V dropped 2 bases and J dropped 0 bases, with 6 bases sitting between them. The CDR3 consists of 14 residues. The CDR3 DNA reads TGTGCCAGCTCACCAATAGCAAGCACAGATACGCAGTATTTT. Its translation: CASSPIASTDTQYF.

This chain joins TRBV19 and TRBJ1-4, with TRBD1 as a possible D gene (5 bases). The CDR3 covers 13 residues. V lost 7 bases to trimming and J lost 7 bases, with 13 bases between them. CDR1 LNHDA and CDR2 SQIVND come from the germline V gene (reference sequence). CDR3 sequence reads: CASKVQGSEKLFF. The CDR3 coding sequence is TGTGCCAGTAAGGTCCAGGGAAGTGAAAAACTGTTTTTT.

The chain combines TRBV27 with TRBJ2-5; D tentatively reads TRBD1 or TRBD2 (5 bases each). The germline CDR1 and CDR2 sequences are MNHEY and SMNVEV (reference sequence). The CDR3 length is 14 residues. V lost 6 bases and J 1 base, leaving 12 bases between the germline ends. The CDR3 protein is CASSRLGTQETQYF. Written as DNA, the CDR3 is TGTGCCAGCAGCCGCCTAGGGACCCAAGAGACCCAGTACTTC.

V is TRBV7-9 and J is TRBJ2-3; D not resolved. Per the germline V gene, CDR1 is SEHNR and CDR2 is FQNEAQ (reference sequence). The CDR3 contains 11 residues. The V end lost 10 bases, the J end lost 0 bases, and 5 bases lay between the germline ends. The CDR3 coding sequence is TGTGCCACCACGAGCACAGATACGCAGTATTTT. Its translation: CATTSTDTQYF.

The J gene is TRBJ1-6, the V gene TRBV27, with D perhaps TRBD1 (5 bases). The CDR3 extends over 15 amino acids. V was cut by 2 bases and J by 5 bases, with 10 bases left in between. Germline V gene sequence: CDR1 MNHEY, CDR2 SMNVEV (reference sequence). CDR3 bases: TGTGCCAGCAGTTTAGGTCGGGGGAATAATTCACCCCTCCACTTT. Protein sequence: CASSLGRGNNSPLHF.

The chain uses TRBV7-3 and TRBJ2-1; D could derive from TRBD1 or TRBD2 (5 bases each). V was pared by 6 bases and J by 4 bases, with 25 bases between. The length of the CDR3 is 18 residues. CDR1 is SGHTA, CDR2 FQGTGA, per germline. CDR3 protein: CASRQTGTRLDYYNEQFF. CDR3 coding DNA: TGTGCCAGCAGGCAAACCGGGACCCGACTCGATTATTACAATGAGCAGTTCTTC.

This clone is a singleton in its sample. In nucleotides, the CDR3 is TGTGCCAGCAGCAATCCGGGACAGCAAGAGACCCAGTACTTC. This sequence encodes CASSNPGQQETQYF. This chain joins TRBV7-8 and TRBJ2-5; 7 bases map to TRBD1. In germline, CDR1 is SGHVS, CDR2 FQNEAQ. This CDR3 has 14 residues. V shed 5 bases and J 2 bases; nucleotides not matched to a gene: 5.

The V call is TRBV7-8, the J call TRBJ1-3, with 11 bases identical to TRBD1. CDR1 and CDR2 (germline): SGHVS, FQNEAQ. The CDR3 length is 16 residues. The V segment lost 5 bases and the J segment 2 bases; nucleotides outside the gene matches: 5. The CDR3 reads CASSGRDRGAGNTIYF. CDR3 coding DNA: TGTGCCAGCAGCGGACGGGACAGGGGGGCTGGAAACACCATATATTTT.

This clone was seen a few times. The chain uses TRBV6-5 and TRBJ1-1, with D hard to call. The CDR3 loop spans 10 amino acids. From germline, CDR1 is MNHEY and CDR2 SVGAGI. The ends were cut back, 7 bases at V and 3 bases at J, with 3 bases in the middle. CDR3: CASKDTEAFF. CDR3 DNA sequence: TGTGCCAGCAAGGACACTGAAGCTTTCTTT.

The rearrangement uses TRBV5-1 and TRBJ1-2; no clear D. This CDR3 is built from 15 residues. Trimming left V 4 bases short and J 5 bases short, with 18 bases between. Germline CDR1 and CDR2: SGHRS and YFSETQ. The CDR3 nucleotides read TGCGCCAGCAGCCCGGAGGTTGCAACCGGTTATGGCTACACCTTC. Translated, it gives CASSPEVATGYGYTF.

V gene TRBV7-9 combines with J gene TRBJ2-7; TRBD1 is a possible D gene (5 bases). Germline V gene data show CDR1 as SEHNR and CDR2 as FQNEAQ (reference sequence). This CDR3 spans 13 amino acids. Trimming shortened V by 2 bases and J by 6 bases, and 11 bases separated the two germline ends. In DNA, the CDR3 is TGTGCCAGCAGCTTAAAGGGGAAGGGCGAGCAGTACTTC. Residues: CASSLKGKGEQYF.

The chain employs TRBV29-1 and TRBJ2-3; TRBD1 is a possible D gene (5 bases). Trimming left V 1 base short and J 3 bases short, with 11 bases between. The CDR3 sequence is 14 residues long. The germline V gene encodes CDR1 SQVTM and CDR2 ANQGSEA. The CDR3 region has the DNA TGCAGCGTTGAAGTTGCGACAGAGACAGATACGCAGTATTTT. Translated, it gives CSVEVATETDTQYF.

The chain links TRBV14 to TRBJ1-4; D unclear. V was shortened by 3 bases and J by 0 bases, with 11 bases between the two germline ends. Per germline, CDR1 SGHDN and CDR2 FVKESK. This CDR3 has 16 amino acids. The CDR3 reads CASSHPVSPTNEKLFF. CDR3 bases: TGTGCCAGCAGCCATCCGGTGAGCCCAACTAATGAAAAACTGTTTTTT.

The chain joins TRBV10-1 to TRBJ2-5; 14 bases agree with TRBD2. J was trimmed by 5 bases and V by 8 bases; bases with no gene match: 13. Germline values: CDR1 WNHNN, CDR2 SYGVQD (reference sequence). The CDR3 spans 17 residues. The CDR3 coding sequence is TGCGCCAGCCGGGGACTAGCGGGAGTGGGTTCGGTGGAGACCCAGTACTTC. This translates into CASRGLAGVGSVETQYF.

Comment on this clone: The same CDR3 can be traced to other DNA sequences in this sample. The chain has TRBV24-1 and TRBJ2-1; D not certain. The CDR3 is made up of 11 amino acids. Looked up from germline, CDR1 is KGHDR and CDR2 is SFDVKD. V lost 4 bases to trimming and J lost 8 bases, with 5 bases between them. The CDR3 bases are TGTGCCACCAGTGACGGACATGAGCAGTTCTTC. Translation: CATSDGHEQFF.

This clone was seen only a few times. The chain is built from TRBV29-1 and TRBJ2-3; D is perhaps TRBD1 or TRBD2 (5 bases each). V was clipped by 4 bases and J by 4 bases, with 18 bases between them. This CDR3 has 15 residues. CDR1 and CDR2 (germline): SQVTM, ANQGSEA. The CDR3, as DNA: TGCAGCGTTGTTCGAGGGGTATCCCGGGCAGATACGCAGTATTTT. Protein product: CSVVRGVSRADTQYF.

The chain employs TRBV4-2 and TRBJ1-2, with D perhaps matching TRBD1 (5 bases). The length of the CDR3 is 15 residues. Between the trimmed V and J ends, which lost 0 bases and 8 bases, there was a span of 16 bases. CDR1 LGHNA and CDR2 YNFKEQ come from the germline V gene. The CDR3 bases are TGTGCCAGCAGCCAAGAAGTCACGGGGCGCGTAGGCTACACCTTC. This translates into CASSQEVTGRVGYTF.

The rearrangement joins TRBV24-1 to TRBJ1-5, with D possibly matching TRBD1 (5 bases). Germline loops: CDR1 KGHDR, CDR2 SFDVKD. Trimming stripped 3 bases from V and 4 bases from J, with 12 bases between. The CDR3 has 15 residues. CDR3 residues: CATSDGRTLNQPQHF. The CDR3 region has the DNA TGTGCCACCAGTGATGGAAGGACACTGAATCAGCCCCAGCATTTT.

The chain is built from TRBV3-1 (or the pseudogene TRBV3-2) and TRBJ1-1, with no clear D. There are 16 residues in the CDR3. V dropped 3 bases and J dropped 0 bases, with 14 bases sitting between them. Looked up from germline, CDR1 is LGHDT and CDR2 is YNNKEL (reference sequence). The CDR3 sequence is CASSQSVNRVNTEAFF. The DNA of the CDR3 is TGTGCCAGCAGCCAGTCAGTGAATCGGGTGAACACTGAAGCTTTCTTT.

The chain uses TRBV6-5 and TRBJ1-6, with 9 bases lining up with TRBD1. J lost 7 bases, V lost 6 bases, and 4 bases had no gene match. Germline-derived CDR1 and CDR2 are MNHEY and SVGAGI. There are 14 residues in the CDR3. The DNA for the CDR3 is TGTGCCAGCAGGCGACAGGGGGAGAATTCACCCCTCCACTTT. This codes for CASRRQGENSPLHF.